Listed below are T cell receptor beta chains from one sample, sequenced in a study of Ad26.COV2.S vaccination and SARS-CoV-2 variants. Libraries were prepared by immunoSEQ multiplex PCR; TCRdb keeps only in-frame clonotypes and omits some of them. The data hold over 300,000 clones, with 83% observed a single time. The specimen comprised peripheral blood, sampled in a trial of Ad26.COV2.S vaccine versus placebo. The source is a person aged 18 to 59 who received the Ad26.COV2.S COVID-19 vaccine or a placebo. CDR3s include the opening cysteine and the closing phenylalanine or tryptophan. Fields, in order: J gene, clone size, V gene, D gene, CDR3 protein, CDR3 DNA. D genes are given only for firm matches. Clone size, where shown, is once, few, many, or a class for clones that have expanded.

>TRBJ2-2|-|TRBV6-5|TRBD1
CASRAAGQGTGELFF
TGTGCCAGCAGGGCGGCGGGACAGGGTACCGGGGAGCTGTTTTTT
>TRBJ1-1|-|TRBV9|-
CASSVKSYTEAFF
TGTGCCAGCAGCGTAAAAAGTTACACTGAAGCTTTCTTT
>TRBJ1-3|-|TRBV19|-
CASRIMDSSGNTIYF
TGTGCCAGTCGAATCATGGACAGCTCTGGAAACACCATATATTTT
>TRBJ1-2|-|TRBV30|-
CAWRETGGSYGYTF
TGTGCCTGGAGGGAGACAGGCGGTTCCTATGGCTACACCTTC
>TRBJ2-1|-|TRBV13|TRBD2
CASSSRTSGRYNEQFF
TGTGCCAGCAGCTCCCGGACTAGCGGGAGATACAATGAGCAGTTCTTC
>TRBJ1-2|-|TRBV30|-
CAWSVTPRGRSGYTF
TGTGCCTGGAGTGTAACCCCCCGGGGGAGAAGTGGCTACACCTTC
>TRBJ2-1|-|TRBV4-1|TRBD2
CASSQGGLAGANEQFF
TGCGCCAGCAGCCAAGGGGGGCTAGCGGGAGCCAATGAGCAGTTCTTC
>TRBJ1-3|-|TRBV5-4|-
CASSLGTGFSGNTIYF
TGTGCCAGCAGCTTGGGAACAGGGTTCTCTGGAAACACCATATATTTT
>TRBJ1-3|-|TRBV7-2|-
CASSSRGNSGNTIYF
TGTGCCAGCAGCTCCCGGGGGAACTCTGGAAACACCATATATTTT
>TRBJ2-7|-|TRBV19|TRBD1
CASSPRTGREQYF
TGTGCCAGTAGTCCCAGGACAGGAAGGGAGCAGTACTTC
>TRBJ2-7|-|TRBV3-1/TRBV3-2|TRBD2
CASSQGLAGKSYEQYF
TGTGCCAGCAGCCAAGGTCTAGCGGGGAAATCCTACGAGCAGTACTTC
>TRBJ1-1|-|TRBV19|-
CASSPRTGGTEAFF
TGTGCCAGTAGTCCTCGGACCGGGGGAACTGAAGCTTTCTTT
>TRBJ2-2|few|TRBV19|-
CAIRTPNTGELFF
TGTGCCATTAGGACTCCTAACACCGGGGAGCTGTTTTTT
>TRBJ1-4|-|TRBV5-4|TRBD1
CASSSGQDSNEKLFF
TGTGCCAGCAGCTCCGGACAGGATTCTAATGAAAAACTGTTTTTT
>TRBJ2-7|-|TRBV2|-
CASRVQTRGEQYF
TGTGCCAGCAGGGTACAGACTCGGGGCGAGCAGTACTTC
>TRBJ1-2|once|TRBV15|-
CATSNDWRANYGYTF
TGTGCCACCAGCAACGACTGGCGGGCTAACTATGGCTACACCTTC
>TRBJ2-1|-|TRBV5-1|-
CASSPAGSEQFF
TGCGCCAGCAGCCCGGCGGGAAGCGAGCAGTTCTTC
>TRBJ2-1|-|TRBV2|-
CASSPRGSDYNEQFF
TGTGCCAGCAGTCCCCGGGGTAGCGACTACAATGAGCAGTTCTTC
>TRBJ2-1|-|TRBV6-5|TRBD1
CASSSGQGAVNEQFF
TGTGCCAGCAGTTCGGGACAGGGGGCGGTCAATGAGCAGTTCTTC
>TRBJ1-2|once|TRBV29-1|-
CSVATAYGYTF
TGCAGCGTTGCCACAGCCTATGGCTACACCTTC
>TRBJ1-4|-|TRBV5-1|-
CASSGTGRGEKLFF
TGCGCCAGCAGTGGCACAGGGAGAGGTGAAAAACTGTTTTTT
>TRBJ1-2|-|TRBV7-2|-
CASSLDGPQGNYGYTF
TGTGCCAGCAGCTTAGATGGTCCCCAAGGGAACTATGGCTACACCTTC
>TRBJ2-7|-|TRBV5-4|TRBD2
CASSAGTSGSPEQYF
TGTGCCAGCAGCGCCGGGACTAGCGGGAGCCCCGAGCAGTACTTC
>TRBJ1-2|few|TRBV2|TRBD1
CASSPDRGKIYGYTF
TGTGCCAGCAGCCCGGACAGGGGAAAGATCTATGGCTACACCTTC
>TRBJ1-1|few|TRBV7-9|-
CASSSVTEAFF
TGTGCCAGCAGCTCCGTTACTGAAGCTTTCTTT
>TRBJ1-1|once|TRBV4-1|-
CASSQVIRREAFF
TGCGCCAGCAGCCAAGTTATCAGGCGTGAAGCTTTCTTT
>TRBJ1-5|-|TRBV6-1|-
CASSEVRGSNQPQHF
TGTGCCAGCAGTGAAGTCAGGGGCAGCAATCAGCCCCAGCATTTT
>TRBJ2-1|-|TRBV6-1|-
CASSGWGPSSYNEQFF
TGTGCCAGCAGTGGGTGGGGTCCGAGCTCCTACAATGAGCAGTTCTTC
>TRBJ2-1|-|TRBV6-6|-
CASSYYSGNEQFF
TGTGCCAGCAGTTATTATTCAGGCAATGAGCAGTTCTTC
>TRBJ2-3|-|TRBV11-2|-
CASLGVLADTQYF
TGTGCCAGCTTGGGGGTACTTGCAGATACGCAGTATTTT
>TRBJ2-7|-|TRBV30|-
CAWMGSSYEQYF
TGTGCCTGGATGGGGAGCTCCTACGAGCAGTACTTC
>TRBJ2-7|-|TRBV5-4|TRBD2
CASSTRDYPYEQYF
TGTGCCAGCAGCACCCGGGACTACCCCTACGAGCAGTACTTC
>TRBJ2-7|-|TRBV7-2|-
CASSLEGGASYEQYF
TGTGCCAGCAGCTTAGAGGGGGGGGCCTCCTACGAGCAGTACTTC
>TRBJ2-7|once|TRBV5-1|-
CASSFGGSYEQYF
TGCGCCAGCAGCTTTGGGGGTTCCTACGAGCAGTACTTC
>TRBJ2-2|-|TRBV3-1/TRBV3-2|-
CASRWAQNTGELFF
TGTGCCAGCAGGTGGGCCCAGAACACCGGGGAGCTGTTTTTT
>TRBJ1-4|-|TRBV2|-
CASSDPPLEEKLFF
TGTGCCAGCAGTGACCCCCCTCTTGAGGAAAAACTGTTTTTT
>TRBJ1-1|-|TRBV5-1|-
CASSFGGGGTEAFF
TGCGCCAGCAGCTTTGGAGGGGGAGGGACTGAAGCTTTCTTT
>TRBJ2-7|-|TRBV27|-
CASSFRDGAYEQYF
TGTGCCAGCAGTTTCCGGGACGGGGCCTACGAGCAGTACTTC
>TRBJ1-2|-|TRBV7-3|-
CASSFDGYTF
TGTGCCAGCAGCTTCGACGGCTACACCTTC
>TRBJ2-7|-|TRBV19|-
CASSIGGNEQYF
TGTGCCAGTAGTATAGGGGGGAACGAGCAGTACTTC
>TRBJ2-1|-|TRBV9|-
CASSETGTKLNEQFF
TGTGCCAGCAGCGAGACCGGGACAAAGCTCAATGAGCAGTTCTTC
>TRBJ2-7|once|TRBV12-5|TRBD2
CASGLVLLLAGSENEQYF
TGTGCTAGTGGTTTGGTACTCCTACTAGCGGGGTCGGAAAACGAGCAGTACTTC
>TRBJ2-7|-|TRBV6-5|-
CASRATGIYEQYF
TGTGCCAGCAGAGCGACGGGGATATACGAGCAGTACTTC
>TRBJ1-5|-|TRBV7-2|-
CASSLNFQPQHF
TGTGCCAGCAGCTTAAACTTCCAGCCCCAGCATTTT
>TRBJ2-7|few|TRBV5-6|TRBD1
CASSPRQGATYEQYF
TGTGCCAGCAGCCCTCGACAGGGGGCTACCTACGAGCAGTACTTC
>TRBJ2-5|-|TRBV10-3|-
CAISESGQMGAEETQYF
TGTGCCATCAGTGAGTCAGGTCAGATGGGGGCTGAAGAGACCCAGTACTTC
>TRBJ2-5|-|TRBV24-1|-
CATSDYGTQYF
TGTGCCACCAGTGATTACGGGACCCAGTACTTC
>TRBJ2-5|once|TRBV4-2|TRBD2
CASSGRALAGGLETQYF
TGTGCCAGCAGCGGCAGAGCATTGGCGGGAGGATTAGAGACCCAGTACTTC
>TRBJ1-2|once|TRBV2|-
CASSERGSVRGYTF
TGTGCCAGCAGTGAAAGGGGGTCAGTCAGGGGCTACACCTTC
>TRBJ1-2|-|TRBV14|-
CASSQAGDYGYTF
TGTGCCAGCAGCCAAGCAGGGGACTATGGCTACACCTTC
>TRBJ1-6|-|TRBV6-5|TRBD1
CASRWTGSSPLHF
TGTGCCAGCAGATGGACAGGGAGTTCACCCCTCCACTTT
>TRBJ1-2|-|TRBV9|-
CASSPEGWGFYGYTF
TGTGCCAGCAGCCCAGAGGGATGGGGGTTCTATGGCTACACCTTC
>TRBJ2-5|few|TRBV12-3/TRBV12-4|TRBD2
CASHSGRETQYF
TGTGCCAGTCATAGCGGGCGGGAGACCCAGTACTTC
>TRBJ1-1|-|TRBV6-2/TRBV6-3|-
CASRPQGGNTEAFF
TGTGCCAGCAGACCTCAGGGAGGCAACACTGAAGCTTTCTTT
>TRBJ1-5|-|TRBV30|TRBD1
CAWSVPLGRGRGQPQHF
TGTGCCTGGAGTGTACCCCTCGGAAGGGGGCGAGGTCAGCCCCAGCATTTT
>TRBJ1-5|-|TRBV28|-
CASSWGTGQPQHF
TGTGCCAGCAGTTGGGGTACAGGTCAGCCCCAGCATTTT
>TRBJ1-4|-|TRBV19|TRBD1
CASRGTASNEKLFF
TGTGCCAGTAGGGGGACAGCGAGTAATGAAAAACTGTTTTTT
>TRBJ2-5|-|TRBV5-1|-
CATGMDTQETQYF
TGCGCCACCGGGATGGACACCCAAGAGACCCAGTACTTC
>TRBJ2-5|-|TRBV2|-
CASRGRQVQETQYF
TGTGCCAGCAGGGGCAGACAGGTCCAAGAGACCCAGTACTTC
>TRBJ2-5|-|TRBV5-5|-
CASSNTPGVQTQYF
TGTGCCAGCAGCAACACCCCCGGGGTTCAGACCCAGTACTTC